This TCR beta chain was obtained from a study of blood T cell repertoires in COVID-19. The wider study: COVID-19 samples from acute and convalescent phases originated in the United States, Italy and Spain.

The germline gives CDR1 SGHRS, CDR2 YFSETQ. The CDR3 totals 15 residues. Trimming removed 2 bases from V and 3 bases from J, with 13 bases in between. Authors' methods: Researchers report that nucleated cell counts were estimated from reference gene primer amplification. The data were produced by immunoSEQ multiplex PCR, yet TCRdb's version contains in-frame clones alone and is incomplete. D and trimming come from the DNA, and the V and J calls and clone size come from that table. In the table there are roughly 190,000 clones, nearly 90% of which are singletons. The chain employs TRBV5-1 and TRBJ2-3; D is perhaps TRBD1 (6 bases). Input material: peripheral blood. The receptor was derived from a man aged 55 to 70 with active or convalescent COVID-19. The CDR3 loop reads CASSFTGKYTDTQYF. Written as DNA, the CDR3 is TGCGCCAGCAGCTTTACAGGGAAATATACAGATACGCAGTATTTT.